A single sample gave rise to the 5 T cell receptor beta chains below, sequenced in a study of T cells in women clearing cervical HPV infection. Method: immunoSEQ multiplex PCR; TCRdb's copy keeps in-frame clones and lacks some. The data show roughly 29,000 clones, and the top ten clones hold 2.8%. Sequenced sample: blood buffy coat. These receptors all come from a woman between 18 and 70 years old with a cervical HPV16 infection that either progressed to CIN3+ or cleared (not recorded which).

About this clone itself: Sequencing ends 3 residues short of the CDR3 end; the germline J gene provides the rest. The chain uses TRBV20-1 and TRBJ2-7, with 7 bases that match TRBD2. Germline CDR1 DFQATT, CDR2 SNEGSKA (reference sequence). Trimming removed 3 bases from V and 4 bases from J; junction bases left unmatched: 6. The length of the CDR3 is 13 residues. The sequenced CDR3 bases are TGCAGTGCTAGCCCTAGCGGCACATACGAG. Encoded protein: CSASPSGTYE. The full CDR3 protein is CSASPSGTYEQYF.

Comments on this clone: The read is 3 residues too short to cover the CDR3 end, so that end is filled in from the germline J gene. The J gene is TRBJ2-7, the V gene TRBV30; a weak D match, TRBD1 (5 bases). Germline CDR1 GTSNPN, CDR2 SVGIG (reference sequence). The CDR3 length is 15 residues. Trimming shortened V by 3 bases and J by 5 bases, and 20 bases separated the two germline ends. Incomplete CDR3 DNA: TGTGCCTGGAGCCGAAATTCAGGGCTTTTCGACGAG. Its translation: CAWSRNSGLFDE. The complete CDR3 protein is CAWSRNSGLFDEQYF.

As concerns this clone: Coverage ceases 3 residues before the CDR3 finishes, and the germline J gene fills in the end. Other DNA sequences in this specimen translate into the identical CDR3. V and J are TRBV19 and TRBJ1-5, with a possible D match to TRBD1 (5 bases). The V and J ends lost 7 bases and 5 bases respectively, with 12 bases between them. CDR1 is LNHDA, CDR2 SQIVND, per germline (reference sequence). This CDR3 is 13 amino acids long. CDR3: CASTRTFDQPQHF. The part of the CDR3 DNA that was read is TGTGCCAGTACCAGGACATTCGATCAGCCC.

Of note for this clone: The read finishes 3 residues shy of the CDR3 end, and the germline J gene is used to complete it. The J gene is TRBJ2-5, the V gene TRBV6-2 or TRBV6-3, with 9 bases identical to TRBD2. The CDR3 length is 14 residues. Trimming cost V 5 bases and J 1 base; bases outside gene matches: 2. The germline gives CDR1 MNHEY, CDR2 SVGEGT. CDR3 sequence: CASSGTSSQETQYF. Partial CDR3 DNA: TGTGCCAGCAGTGGGACTAGCAGCCAAGAGACC.

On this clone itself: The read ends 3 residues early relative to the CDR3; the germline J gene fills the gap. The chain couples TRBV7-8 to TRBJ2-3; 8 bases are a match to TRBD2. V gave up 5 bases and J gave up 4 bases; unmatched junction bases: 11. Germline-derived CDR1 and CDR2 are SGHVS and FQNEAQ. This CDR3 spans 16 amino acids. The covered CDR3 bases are TGTGCCAGCAGCCCACAGAGACCGACTAGCGCAGATACG. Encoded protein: CASSPQRPTSADT. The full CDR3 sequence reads CASSPQRPTSADTQYF.